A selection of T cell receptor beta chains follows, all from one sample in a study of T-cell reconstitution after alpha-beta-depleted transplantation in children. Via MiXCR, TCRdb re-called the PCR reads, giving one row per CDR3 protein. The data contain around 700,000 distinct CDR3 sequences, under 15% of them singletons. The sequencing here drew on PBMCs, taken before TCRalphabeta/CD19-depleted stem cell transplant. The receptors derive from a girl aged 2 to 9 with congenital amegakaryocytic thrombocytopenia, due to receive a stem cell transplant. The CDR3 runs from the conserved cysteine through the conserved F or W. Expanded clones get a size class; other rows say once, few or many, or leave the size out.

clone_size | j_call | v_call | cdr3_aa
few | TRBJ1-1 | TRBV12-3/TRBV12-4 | CASSLLMGVRNTEAFF
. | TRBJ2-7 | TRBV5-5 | CASSPLAYEQYF
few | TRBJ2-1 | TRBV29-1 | CSVGPKQFF
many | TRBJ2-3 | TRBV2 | CASRRGSYFTDTQYF
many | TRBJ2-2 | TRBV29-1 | CSVQGLGTNTGELFF
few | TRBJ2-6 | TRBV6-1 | CASSGGDRLYSRANVLTF
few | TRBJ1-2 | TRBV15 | CATSSEVGLWEGYTF
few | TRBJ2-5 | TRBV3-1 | CASSQDRPPSGRRETQYF
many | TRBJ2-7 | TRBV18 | CASSQGSGPNYEQYF
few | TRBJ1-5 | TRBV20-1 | CSARSAPGQPQHF
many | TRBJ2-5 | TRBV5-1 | CASSLTRETQYF
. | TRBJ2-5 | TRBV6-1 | CASSPGGGAGTQYF
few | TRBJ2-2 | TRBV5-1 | CASSLVWGPDTGELFF
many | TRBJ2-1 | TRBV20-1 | CSAGSRGLAVYNEQFF
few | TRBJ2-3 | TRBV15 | CATSRATGGGSDTQYF
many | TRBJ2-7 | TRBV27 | CASEGRGRQYF
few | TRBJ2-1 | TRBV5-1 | CASSGELRRGDEQFF
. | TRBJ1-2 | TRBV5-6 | CASSLGDSSF
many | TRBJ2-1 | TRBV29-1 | CSVDRDRGHEQFF
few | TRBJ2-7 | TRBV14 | CASSDGPGLAIYEQYF
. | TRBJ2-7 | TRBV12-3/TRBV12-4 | CASSQPYYEQYF
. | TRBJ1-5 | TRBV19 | CASNLHTGADQPQHF
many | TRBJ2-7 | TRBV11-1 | CASSFRVSYEQYF
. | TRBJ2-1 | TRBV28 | CASNLGLAGGPTYNEQFF
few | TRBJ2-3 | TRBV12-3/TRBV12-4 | CASSFRDDTDTQYF
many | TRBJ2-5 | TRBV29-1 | CSVADRQETQYF
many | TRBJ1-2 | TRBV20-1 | CSSRHGLDGYTF
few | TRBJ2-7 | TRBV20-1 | CSARRQGWIYEQYF
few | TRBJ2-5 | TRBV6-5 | CASSYAMDYQETQYF
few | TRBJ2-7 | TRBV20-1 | CSARAAGYEQYF
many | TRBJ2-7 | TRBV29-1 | CSVEGSYEQYF
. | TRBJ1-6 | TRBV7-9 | CASSLETGSVSPLHF
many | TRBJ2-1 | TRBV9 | CASSSVGGSYNEQFF
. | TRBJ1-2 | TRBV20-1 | CSATPWNDSGEDGYTF
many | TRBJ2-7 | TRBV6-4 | CASSDSRWIAGYEQYF
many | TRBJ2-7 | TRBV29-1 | CSVGARQGTYEQYF
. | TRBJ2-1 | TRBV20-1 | CSGLTSGRPGSYNEQFF
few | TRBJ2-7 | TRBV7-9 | CARPPYEQYF
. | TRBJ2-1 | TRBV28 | CASSRPAGHNEQFF
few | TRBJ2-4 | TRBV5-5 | CASSLEGRGVIQYF
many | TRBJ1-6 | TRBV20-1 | CSAGQVSPNSPLHF
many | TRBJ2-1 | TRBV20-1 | CSAMTGAPRRNEQFF
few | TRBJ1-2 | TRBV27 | CASSLQQGLGYTF
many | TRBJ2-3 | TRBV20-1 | CSAPSGDGTNTQYF
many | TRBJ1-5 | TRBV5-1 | CASSLDGRDSNQPQHF
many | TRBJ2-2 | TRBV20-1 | CSAGRDGLSGELFF
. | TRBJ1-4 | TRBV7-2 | CASSLGATNEKLLF
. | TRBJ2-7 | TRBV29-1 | CSFSGTAPYEQYF
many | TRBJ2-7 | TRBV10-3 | CAISEEIAGSYEQYF
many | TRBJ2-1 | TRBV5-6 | CASSLGAIAGGSVFEQFF
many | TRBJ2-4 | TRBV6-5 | CASSWKAKNIQYF
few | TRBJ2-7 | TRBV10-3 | CAISPSGSGYEQYF